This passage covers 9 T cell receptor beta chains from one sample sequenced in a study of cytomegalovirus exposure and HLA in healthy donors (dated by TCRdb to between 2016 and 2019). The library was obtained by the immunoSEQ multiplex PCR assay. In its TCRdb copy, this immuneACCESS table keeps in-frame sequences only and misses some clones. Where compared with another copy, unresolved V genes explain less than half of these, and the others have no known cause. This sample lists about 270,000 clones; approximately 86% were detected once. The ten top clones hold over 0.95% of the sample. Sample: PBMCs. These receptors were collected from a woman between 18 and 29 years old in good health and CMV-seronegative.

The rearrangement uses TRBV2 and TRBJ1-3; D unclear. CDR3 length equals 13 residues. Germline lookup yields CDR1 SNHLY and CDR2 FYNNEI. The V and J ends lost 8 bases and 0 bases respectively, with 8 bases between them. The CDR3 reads CASCAGSGNTIYF. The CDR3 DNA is TGTGCCAGCTGTGCAGGCTCTGGAAACACCATATATTTT.

The CDR3 DNA reads TGTGCCAGCAGCCCCCTAGCGGGGGCGTCCTACGAGCAGTACTTC. This encodes CASSPLAGASYEQYF. The rearrangement joins TRBV5-6 to TRBJ2-7; 10 bases fit TRBD2. V was clipped by 4 bases and J by 1 base; unmatched bases: 5. Germline V gene lookup returns CDR1 SGHDT and CDR2 YYEEEE. This CDR3 region has 15 residues.

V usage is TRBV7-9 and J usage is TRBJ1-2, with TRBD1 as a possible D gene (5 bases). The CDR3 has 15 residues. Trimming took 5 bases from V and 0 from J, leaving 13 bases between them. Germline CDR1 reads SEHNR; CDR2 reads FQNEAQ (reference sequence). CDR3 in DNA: TGTGCCAGCAGCCCTGGACACGGAGCTAACTATGGCTACACCTTC. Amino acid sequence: CASSPGHGANYGYTF.

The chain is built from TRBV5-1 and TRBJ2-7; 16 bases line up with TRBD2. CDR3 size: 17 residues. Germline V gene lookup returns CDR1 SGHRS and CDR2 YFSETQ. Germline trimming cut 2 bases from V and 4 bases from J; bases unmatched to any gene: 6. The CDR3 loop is CASSFGTSGGDRYEQYF. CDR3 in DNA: TGCGCCAGCAGCTTCGGGACTAGCGGGGGGGACCGGTACGAGCAGTACTTC.

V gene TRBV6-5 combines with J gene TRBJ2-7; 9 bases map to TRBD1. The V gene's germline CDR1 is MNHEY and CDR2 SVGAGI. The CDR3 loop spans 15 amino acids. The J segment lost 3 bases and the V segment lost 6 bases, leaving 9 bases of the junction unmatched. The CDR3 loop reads CASSHGQGLLYEQYF. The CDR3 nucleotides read TGTGCCAGCAGCCACGGACAGGGGCTACTCTACGAGCAGTACTTC.

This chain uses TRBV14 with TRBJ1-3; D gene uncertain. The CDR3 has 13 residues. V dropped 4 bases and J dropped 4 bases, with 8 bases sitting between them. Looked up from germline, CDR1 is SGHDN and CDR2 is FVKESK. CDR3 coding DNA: TGTGCCAGCAGCCCAGCGCCCGGAAACACCATATATTTT. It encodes CASSPAPGNTIYF. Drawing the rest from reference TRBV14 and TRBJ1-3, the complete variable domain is EAGVTQFPSHSVIEKGQTVTLRCDPISGHDNLYWYRRVMGKEIKFLLHFVKESKQDESGMPNNRFLAERTGGTYSTLKVQPAELEDSGVYFCASSPAPGNTIYFGEGSWLTVV.

The CDR3 protein is CASSAERTGDEQYF. CDR3 sequence (DNA): TGTGCCAGCAGCGCAGAAAGGACAGGGGACGAGCAGTACTTC. This chain links TRBV28 with TRBJ2-7; 9 nucleotides match TRBD1. Germline trimming cut 6 bases from V and 5 bases from J; bases unmatched to any gene: 8. Per germline, CDR1 MDHEN and CDR2 SYDVKM. CDR3 length: 14 residues.

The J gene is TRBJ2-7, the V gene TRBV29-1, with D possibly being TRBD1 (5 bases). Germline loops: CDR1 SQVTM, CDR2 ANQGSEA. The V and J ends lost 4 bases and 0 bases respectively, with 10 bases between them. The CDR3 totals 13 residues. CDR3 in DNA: TGCAGCGTTGCCACAGGCCTCTCCTACGAGCAGTACTTC. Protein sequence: CSVATGLSYEQYF.

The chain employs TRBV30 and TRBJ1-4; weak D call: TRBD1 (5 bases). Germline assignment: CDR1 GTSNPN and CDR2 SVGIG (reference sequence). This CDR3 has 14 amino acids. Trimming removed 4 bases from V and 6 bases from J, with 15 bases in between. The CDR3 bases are TGTGCCTGGATTCGGGGGGGGAAGGATGAAAAACTGTTTTTT. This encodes CAWIRGGKDEKLFF.